The 20 T cell receptor beta chains listed next were all sequenced from one sample in a study of shared clonotypes between healthy human individuals. Sequencing was performed with immunoSEQ multiplex PCR; in TCRdb, only in-frame clones are kept and a portion is missing. The data hold over a million clones, with approximately 98.5% observed a single time. Material: naive CD4+ T cells sorted from blood. Subset specified: CD45RA+ positively selected. The origin of the receptors is a man aged 30 to 45 in good health.

This clone was counted once. The rearrangement links TRBV9 to TRBJ2-1, with a tentative D call TRBD1 (6 bases). V lost 0 bases to trimming and J lost 12 bases, with 16 bases between them. This CDR3 comprises 14 residues. Germline CDR1 is SGDLS and CDR2 is YYNGEE. CDR3 bases: TGTGCCAGCAGCGTAGCAGGGGTCGGACCCGTGCAGTTCTTC. This codes for CASSVAGVGPVQFF.

On this clone: This specimen includes other DNA sequences encoding the same CDR3. The CDR3 sequence: CASSATGVSYEQYF. The DNA for the CDR3 is TGTGCCAGCAGCGCTACTGGGGTCAGCTACGAGCAGTACTTC. The chain combines TRBV9 with TRBJ2-7, with no clear D. The CDR3 spans 14 residues. The V gene lost 3 bases and the J gene lost 3 bases, with 13 bases spanning the gap. Germline V CDR1 and CDR2: SGDLS, YYNGEE.

This chain links TRBV19 with TRBJ1-2; D is possibly TRBD1 (5 bases). This CDR3 region has 14 residues. V dropped 5 bases and J dropped 2 bases, with 12 bases sitting between them. In germline, CDR1 is LNHDA, CDR2 SQIVND (reference sequence). CDR3 region: CASSANGANYGYTF. CDR3 nucleotide sequence: TGTGCCAGTAGTGCAAATGGGGCCAACTATGGCTACACCTTC.

This clone was recorded once. V usage is TRBV25-1 and J usage is TRBJ2-1, with TRBD1 as a possible D gene (5 bases). Germline CDR1 reads MGHDK; CDR2 reads SYGVNS. The CDR3 runs to 15 residues. The V and J ends lost 4 bases and 5 bases respectively, with 15 bases between them. The CDR3 coding sequence is TGTGCCAGCAGTGCTCCAGGGTTGAACAACAATGAGCAGTTCTTC. As protein: CASSAPGLNNNEQFF.

The chain carries TRBV7-9 and TRBJ1-4, with D tentatively TRBD1 (5 bases). Germline V CDR1 and CDR2: SEHNR, FQNEAQ (reference sequence). The CDR3 is made up of 12 amino acids. V was pared by 4 bases and J by 10 bases, with 10 bases between. The CDR3 DNA reads as TGTGCCAGCAGCTGGCGCGGGGGAAAACTGTTTTTT. It codes for CASSWRGGKLFF.

The rearrangement uses TRBV5-1 and TRBJ2-7; the D gene is possibly TRBD1 (6 bases). CDR3 size: 14 residues. The germline gives CDR1 SGHRS, CDR2 YFSETQ. V shed 4 bases and J shed 6 bases, with 17 bases lying between them. The CDR3: CASSPAGAAGEQYF. CDR3 DNA sequence: TGCGCCAGCAGCCCGGCAGGGGCGGCTGGCGAGCAGTACTTC.

This rearrangement joins TRBV10-2 to TRBJ1-1; 8 nucleotides line up with TRBD1. In germline, CDR1 is WSHSY, CDR2 SAAADI. CDR3 length: 16 amino acids. J gave up 1 base and V 5 bases, and 9 bases lay outside the gene matches. The CDR3 loop reads CASSQGARLRNTEAFF. CDR3 bases: TGCGCCAGCAGTCAGGGGGCACGATTGAGGAACACTGAAGCTTTCTTT.

CDR3 DNA sequence: TGCGCCAGCAGCTACGACACGGGTGGCTACACCTTC. The encoded protein is CASSYDTGGYTF. V is TRBV5-1 and J is TRBJ1-2, with unresolved D. The CDR3 covers 12 residues. The V end lost 3 bases, the J end lost 7 bases, and 10 bases lay between the germline ends. Germline CDR1 reads SGHRS; CDR2 reads YFSETQ.

The chain combines TRBV11-3 with TRBJ2-5; no firm D call. The germline V and J ends were trimmed by 1 base and 6 bases, with 9 bases remaining between them. In germline, CDR1 is SGHNT, CDR2 YENEEA. The CDR3 is 13 amino acids. CDR3: CASSLGLGKTQYF. The CDR3 nucleotides are TGTGCCAGCAGCTTAGGGTTAGGAAAGACCCAGTACTTC.

For this clone: This same CDR3 is encoded by further DNA sequences in the sample. The rearrangement joins TRBV14 to TRBJ2-3, with D unresolved. This CDR3 contains 14 residues. Trimming cost V 2 bases and J 2 bases, with 8 bases left between them. Germline loops: CDR1 SGHDN, CDR2 FVKESK. CDR3 sequence reads: CASSQRVSTDTQYF. In DNA form, the CDR3 reads TGTGCCAGCAGCCAACGGGTATCCACAGATACGCAGTATTTT.

The chain is built from TRBV29-1 and TRBJ1-1; possible D gene TRBD1, 5 bases. Trimming stripped 7 bases from V and 6 bases from J, with 18 bases between. This CDR3 region has 13 residues. Germline loops: CDR1 SQVTM, CDR2 ANQGSEA. CDR3 sequence: CSGGSIGGAEAFF. The CDR3 region has the DNA TGCAGCGGAGGGAGTATTGGGGGAGCTGAAGCTTTCTTT.

The gene calls are TRBV28 and TRBJ1-4; D remains unclear. Germline loops: CDR1 MDHEN, CDR2 SYDVKM. This CDR3 is built from 15 residues. V was clipped by 5 bases and J by 3 bases, with 13 bases between them. CDR3 amino acids: CASSPYNQANEKLFF. In DNA form, the CDR3 reads TGTGCCAGCAGTCCTTACAATCAGGCTAATGAAAAACTGTTTTTT.

V gene TRBV5-6 combines with J gene TRBJ2-5, with 10 positions matching TRBD2. The trim removed 2 bases at V and 2 bases at J, leaving 12 bases unmatched. From germline, CDR1 is SGHDT and CDR2 YYEEEE. CDR3 size: 18 residues. DNA for the CDR3: TGTGCCAGCAGCTTCGGACAGGGAAATAGCGGGAGGCAAGAGACCCAGTACTTC. It specifies CASSFGQGNSGRQETQYF. The complete variable domain, with remaining parts taken from reference TRBV5-6 and TRBJ2-5, reads DAGVTQSPTHLIKTRGQQVTLRCSPKSGHDTVSWYQQALGQGPQFIFQYYEEEERQRGNFPDRFSGHQFPNYSSELNVNALLLGDSALYLCASSFGQGNSGRQETQYFGPGTRLLVL.

The chain recombines TRBV15 with TRBJ2-7; 9 nucleotides agree with TRBD1. Germline CDR1 is LNHNV and CDR2 is YYDKDF (reference sequence). This CDR3 has 15 residues. Trimming at V came to 0 bases and at J to 7 bases, leaving 7 bases not matched to a gene. CDR3 nucleotide sequence: TGTGCCACCAGCAGAGATATAGCCGGGACAGGGGAGCAGTACTTC. Translation gives CATSRDIAGTGEQYF.

V usage is TRBV29-1 and J usage is TRBJ2-7; a possible D gene is TRBD2 (5 bases). The CDR3 extends over 13 amino acids. V was trimmed by 4 bases and J by 7 bases, leaving 17 bases between them. CDR1 and CDR2 (germline): SQVTM, ANQGSEA. The CDR3: CSVVYLGVGEQYF. CDR3 DNA: TGCAGCGTTGTTTATCTCGGGGTAGGGGAGCAGTACTTC.

This clone came up once. The chain joins TRBV5-1 to TRBJ2-3, with D possibly TRBD2 on 5 matching bases. Germline V lookup: CDR1 SGHRS, CDR2 YFSETQ. This CDR3 has 14 amino acids. V was trimmed by 1 base and J by 2 bases, leaving 8 bases between them. In DNA form, the CDR3 reads TGCGCCAGCAGCTTGTACGGGGTCACAGATACGCAGTATTTT. Amino acids: CASSLYGVTDTQYF. Filled out from reference TRBV5-1 and TRBJ2-3, the complete variable domain reads KAGVTQTPRYLIKTRGQQVTLSCSPISGHRSVSWYQQTPGQGLQFLFEYFSETQRNKGNFPGRFSGRQFSNSRSEMNVSTLELGDSALYLCASSLYGVTDTQYFGPGTRLTVL.

V and J are TRBV7-9 and TRBJ2-7, with 9 nucleotides matching TRBD1. The germline gives CDR1 SEHNR, CDR2 FQNEAQ (reference sequence). This CDR3 region has 16 residues. The J segment lost 2 bases and the V segment lost 5 bases, leaving 10 bases of the junction unmatched. The CDR3 region is CASSPLTGTGTYEQYF. The CDR3 DNA reads as TGTGCCAGCAGCCCACTAACCGGGACAGGGACCTACGAGCAGTACTTC.

The rearrangement links TRBV5-6 to TRBJ2-1; 8 positions match TRBD2. V was pared by 4 bases and J by 1 base, with 4 bases of the junction left unmatched. CDR1 SGHDT and CDR2 YYEEEE come from the germline V gene. The CDR3 contains 15 residues. The chain's CDR3 is CASSPSGFSYNEQFF. The CDR3 nucleotides are TGTGCCAGCAGCCCTAGCGGGTTTTCCTACAATGAGCAGTTCTTC.

The chain uses TRBV19 and TRBJ2-7, with TRBD1 identical over 7 bases. Germline assignment: CDR1 LNHDA and CDR2 SQIVND (reference sequence). The V and J ends lost 7 bases and 6 bases, in that order; junction bases with no gene match: 12. This CDR3 has 14 residues. The CDR3 sequence is CASNVDRRYSEQYF. CDR3 in DNA: TGTGCCAGTAATGTGGACAGGCGTTACTCCGAGCAGTACTTC.

V is TRBV9 and J is TRBJ1-5, with D hard to call. This CDR3 has 14 residues. Per germline, CDR1 SGDLS and CDR2 YYNGEE. Between the trimmed V and J ends, which lost 0 bases and 5 bases, there was a span of 9 bases. As DNA, the CDR3 is TGTGCCAGCAGCGTAGAACCGTCTTATCAGCCCCAGCATTTT. Protein: CASSVEPSYQPQHF.